The T cell receptor beta chain described here comes from a study of T cell repertoires in cytomegalovirus infection. Study-wide background: The public TCR beta signatures pointed to both CMV infection and matching HLA type.

Regarding the study as a whole: Cumulative frequency of public TCR beta families picked out carriers of CMV plus the relevant HLA.

TCRdb re-called the reads with MiXCR, one entry per CDR3 protein. Of some 130,000 distinct CDR3 sequences in the sample, less than 9.5% were seen once. About this clonotype: Its antigen is still unknown.

Sequencing used PBMCs. The receptor was derived from a human donor in good health (CMV status not recorded). Some clones in this sample may be carry-over from other donors' samples.

Here the CDR3 DNA reads TGTGGGACAGGGAATTCCTACAATGAGCAGTTCTTC. Protein sequence: CGTGNSYNEQFF. The chain recombines TRBV28 with TRBJ2-1, with 8 bases fitting TRBD1. CDR3 length: 12 amino acids. The germline CDR1 and CDR2 sequences are MDHEN and SYDVKM.